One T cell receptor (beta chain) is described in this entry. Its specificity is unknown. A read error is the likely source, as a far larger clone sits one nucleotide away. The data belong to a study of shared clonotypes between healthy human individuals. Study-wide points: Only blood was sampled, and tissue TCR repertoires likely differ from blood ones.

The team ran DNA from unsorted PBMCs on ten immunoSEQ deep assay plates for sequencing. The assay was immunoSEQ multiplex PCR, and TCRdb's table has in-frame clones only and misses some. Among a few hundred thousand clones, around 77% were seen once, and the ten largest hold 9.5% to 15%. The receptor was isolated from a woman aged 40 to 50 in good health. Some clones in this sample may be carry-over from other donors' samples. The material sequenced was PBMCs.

In DNA form, the CDR3 reads TGTGCCAGCAGCGCGGACAGGGGGCGCGGGGACTATCACCCCTACGGGCAGTACTTC. Residues: CASSADRGRGDYHPYGQYF. The chain is built from TRBV7-9 and TRBJ2-7, with 11 bases identical to TRBD1. CDR1 SEHNR and CDR2 FQNEAQ come from the germline V gene (reference sequence). The CDR3 loop spans 19 amino acids.